The 20 T cell receptor beta chains below come from one sample, sequenced in a study of T cells in Graves' hyperthyroidism and ophthalmopathy (dated by TCRdb to about 2019). Libraries were built with multiplex PCR. The data were produced on an Illumina HiSeq 2000. Amplification of TCR beta CDR3 regions was carried out from RNA transcripts. The first round of RT-PCR for the TCR CDR3 was performed with the HTBI primer set and the Qiagen OneStep RT-PCR kit. The raw public data were reprocessed by TCRdb itself: fastp quality trimming at Q25, MiXCR clonotype calling, in-frame beta chains only. Every entry covers one CDR3 protein and lists the most common genes and DNA from its rows. In this sample the table shows about 640,000 distinct CDR3 sequences, around 20% of which occur a single time. Under 35% of the sample belongs to the ten largest clones. Sequencing input: blood. The receptors shown here come from a man aged 25-45 years with Graves' ophthalmopathy.

Many counts were recorded for this clonotype. J is TRBJ2-1 and V is TRBV11-1; D is unresolved. V lost 5 bases and J 8 bases, leaving 10 bases between the germline ends. CDR3 length equals 12 residues. Looked up from germline, CDR1 is SGHAT and CDR2 is FQDESV (reference sequence). The CDR3 loop is CASSPTGYEQFF. CDR3 in DNA: TGTGCCAGCAGCCCCACCGGCTATGAGCAGTTCTTC.

This rearrangement joins TRBV6-5 to TRBJ2-1; 11 bases fit TRBD2. From germline, CDR1 is MNHEY and CDR2 SVGAGI. CDR3 length: 15 amino acids. Germline trimming cut 5 bases from V and 5 bases from J; bases unmatched to any gene: 5. CDR3 region: CASSILAGEHNEQFF. The CDR3 DNA reads as TGTGCCAGCAGTATACTAGCGGGAGAACACAATGAGCAGTTCTTC.

Regarding this clonotype: One end of the junction does not line up with germline, which may come from a read error. V is TRBV12-3 or TRBV12-4 and J is TRBJ2-4; D call uncertain. The CDR3 loop spans 16 amino acids. The CDR3 reads CASSLNMGYGKSIQYF. The CDR3 DNA is TGTGCCAGCAGTTTAAATATGGGGTATGGCAAAAGCATTCAGTACTTC.

This clonotype was counted many times. The rearrangement uses TRBV11-2 and TRBJ2-7, with 12 bases aligning to TRBD1. The V gene's germline CDR1 is SGHAT and CDR2 FQNNGV. CDR3 size: 17 residues. Trimming cost V 0 bases and J 5 bases; bases outside gene matches: 8. CDR3 residues: CASSLDGPGTGGDEQYF. The DNA for the CDR3 is TGTGCCAGCAGCTTAGACGGGCCCGGGACAGGGGGCGACGAGCAGTACTTC. Drawing the rest from reference TRBV11-2 and TRBJ2-7, the complete variable domain is EAGVAQSPRYKIIEKRQSVAFWCNPISGHATLYWYQQILGQGPKLLIQFQNNGVVDDSQLPKDRFSAERLKGVDSTLKIQPAKLEDSAVYLCASSLDGPGTGGDEQYFGPGTRLTVT.

This clonotype has ten or more counts. This rearrangement joins TRBV12-3 or TRBV12-4 to TRBJ1-2; D is perhaps TRBD1 (6 bases). The ends were cut back, 2 bases at V and 5 bases at J, with 12 bases in the middle. The CDR3 spans 14 residues. The CDR3 region has the DNA TGTGCCAGCAGTTTACACCAGGGGAGTTATGGCTACACCTTC. Its protein product is CASSLHQGSYGYTF.

This clonotype was seen a handful of times. The chain carries TRBV7-6 and TRBJ2-7; D is unresolved. The CDR3 totals 14 residues. Germline V gene data show CDR1 as SGHVS and CDR2 as FNYEAQ. Trimming stripped 5 bases from V and 2 bases from J, with 13 bases between. The CDR3 loop reads CASSATLQAYEQYF. Written as DNA, the CDR3 is TGTGCCAGCAGCGCAACCCTCCAAGCCTACGAGCAGTACTTC. Full variable domain (remainder filled in from reference TRBV7-6 and TRBJ2-7): GAGVSQSPRYKVTKRGQDVALRCDPISGHVSLYWYRQALGQGPEFLTYFNYEAQQDKSGLPNDRFSAERPEGSISTLTIQRTEQRDSAMYRCASSATLQAYEQYFGPGTRLTVT.

A remark on this clonotype: One base away lies a much larger clone, so this may be a sequencing read error. The rearrangement joins TRBV5-1 to TRBJ2-3; 7 nucleotides align to TRBD2. Per germline, CDR1 SGHRS and CDR2 YFSETQ. This CDR3 contains 15 residues. CDR3 amino acids: CASSLGGRSTDAQYF. In DNA form, the CDR3 reads TGCGCCAGCAGCTTGGGCGGGAGAAGCACAGATGCGCAGTATTTT.

This clonotype was found a few times. The chain links TRBV4-3 to TRBJ1-1, with 9 bases that match TRBD1. CDR3 size: 15 residues. CDR1 and CDR2 (germline): LGHNA, YSLEER. The J segment lost 5 bases and the V segment lost 7 bases, leaving 11 bases of the junction unmatched. Written as DNA, the CDR3 is TGCGCCAGCACGCCCGGGACAGGGTTTATGACTGAAGCTTTCTTT. Its protein product is CASTPGTGFMTEAFF.

This rearrangement joins TRBV27 to TRBJ2-2, with D perhaps matching TRBD2 (5 bases). The CDR3 has 13 amino acids. Germline V gene data show CDR1 as MNHEY and CDR2 as SMNVEV (reference sequence). V lost 7 bases and J lost 4, with 10 bases in between. The chain's CDR3 is CASKLGGTGELFF. DNA of the CDR3: TGTGCCAGCAAACTAGGAGGCACCGGGGAGCTGTTTTTT.

The chain employs TRBV20-1 and TRBJ1-1; 7 nucleotides match TRBD1. The CDR3 totals 14 residues. Trimming cost V 3 bases and J 2 bases; bases outside gene matches: 6. Germline V gene data show CDR1 as DFQATT and CDR2 as SNEGSKA (reference sequence). CDR3 bases: TGCAGTGCTAGGGCGGGACAGATTAACACTGAAGCTTTCTTT. Translating gives CSARAGQINTEAFF.

This clonotype was counted ten times or more. The CDR3 loop is CASRHTGTGRNYGYTF. The DNA for the CDR3 is TGTGCCAGCAGACACACCGGGACAGGGCGTAACTATGGCTACACCTTC. This rearrangement joins TRBV12-3 or TRBV12-4 to TRBJ1-2; TRBD1 agrees at 9 bases. This CDR3 comprises 16 residues. Trimming at V came to 6 bases and at J to 1 base, leaving 9 bases not matched to a gene.

This clonotype was counted many times. The rearrangement uses TRBV6-1 and TRBJ1-5, with a weak D call TRBD1 (5 bases). The CDR3 contains 14 residues. V was pared by 5 bases and J by 0 bases, with 8 bases between. Per the germline V gene, CDR1 is MNHNS and CDR2 is SASEGT. CDR3 amino acids: CASSRQRSNQPQHF. As DNA, the CDR3 is TGTGCCAGCAGTAGACAGCGTAGCAATCAGCCCCAGCATTTT.

The rearrangement uses TRBV6-2 or TRBV6-3 and TRBJ2-1; TRBD2 might be the D (6 bases). Trimming took off 0 bases at V and 9 bases at J, with 21 bases between the two ends. Germline V gives CDR1 MNHEY, CDR2 SVGEGT. There are 17 residues in the CDR3. The DNA of the CDR3 is TGTGCCAGCAGTTACTCCCTCCCACTAGTGGGAGGAGGTGAGCAGTTCTTC. Amino acids: CASSYSLPLVGGGEQFF.

This clonotype has ten or more counts. J is TRBJ2-6 and V is TRBV7-2; D remains unclear. Germline V lookup: CDR1 SGHTA, CDR2 FQGNSA. V shed 1 base and J shed 0 bases, with 10 bases lying between them. The CDR3 runs to 17 residues. The CDR3 DNA reads as TGTGCCAGCAGCTTAGGCCGCGTCGGCTCTGGGGCCAACGTCCTGACTTTC. This codes for CASSLGRVGSGANVLTF.

The table lists this clonotype with a few counts. The chain recombines TRBV20-1 with TRBJ2-1; D is undetermined. The CDR3 is made up of 10 amino acids. The V end lost 6 bases, the J end lost 11 bases, and 11 bases lay between the germline ends. Germline V gene sequence: CDR1 DFQATT, CDR2 SNEGSKA (reference sequence). The CDR3, as DNA: TGCAGTGCCCTGACCAGACAGCAGTTCTTC. Protein sequence: CSALTRQQFF.

The chain recombines TRBV6-1 with TRBJ2-5, with a weak D call TRBD2 (6 bases). Germline assignment: CDR1 MNHNS and CDR2 SASEGT. The V gene lost 4 bases and the J gene lost 5 bases, with 11 bases spanning the gap. CDR3 size: 13 residues. The CDR3 coding sequence is TGTGCCAGCAGTGCCCCGGGGGTGGAGACCCAGTACTTC. Translated: CASSAPGVETQYF.

Of note for this clonotype: Relative to the germline gene, one junction end is altered; a read error may explain this. The V and J genes are TRBV5-1 and TRBJ2-7, with D perhaps given as TRBD1 or TRBD2 (7 bases each). In germline, CDR1 is SGHRS, CDR2 YFSETQ. CDR3 length: 14 amino acids. The CDR3 nucleotides are TGTGCCAGCAGCTTGGTTCCAGGGGGGGACGAGCAGTACTTC. It is translated as CASSLVPGGDEQYF.

The chain is built from TRBV24-1 and TRBJ1-2, with D unclear. Trimming cost V 9 bases and J 5 bases, with 9 bases left between them. Per the germline V gene, CDR1 is KGHDR and CDR2 is SFDVKD. The CDR3 is 11 residues long. The CDR3 region is CATGSTYGYTF. The DNA for the CDR3 is TGTGCCACCGGCAGCACTTATGGCTACACCTTC.

The chain carries TRBV20-1 and TRBJ1-6; D is ambiguous. The CDR3 is 16 amino acids. CDR1 is DFQATT and CDR2 is SNEGSKA in the germline V gene (reference sequence). Between the trimmed V and J ends, which lost 6 bases and 2 bases, there was a span of 17 bases. In nucleotides, the CDR3 is TGCAGTGCCCCTGATAGCCCGAGCCCCTATAATTCACCCCTCCACTTT. Its translation is CSAPDSPSPYNSPLHF.

This clonotype was recorded a few times. This may be a read error: a much more frequent sequence differs by one nucleotide. The gene calls are TRBV11-2 and TRBJ1-2; D not certain. The CDR3 extends over 14 amino acids. The ends were cut back, 5 bases at V and 0 bases at J, with 10 bases in the middle. Germline-derived CDR1 and CDR2 are SGHAT and FQNNGV. Here the CDR3 reads CASSLLSSNYGYTF. In DNA form, the CDR3 reads TGTGCCAGCAGCCTTTTAAGTTCTAACTATGGCTACACCTTC.